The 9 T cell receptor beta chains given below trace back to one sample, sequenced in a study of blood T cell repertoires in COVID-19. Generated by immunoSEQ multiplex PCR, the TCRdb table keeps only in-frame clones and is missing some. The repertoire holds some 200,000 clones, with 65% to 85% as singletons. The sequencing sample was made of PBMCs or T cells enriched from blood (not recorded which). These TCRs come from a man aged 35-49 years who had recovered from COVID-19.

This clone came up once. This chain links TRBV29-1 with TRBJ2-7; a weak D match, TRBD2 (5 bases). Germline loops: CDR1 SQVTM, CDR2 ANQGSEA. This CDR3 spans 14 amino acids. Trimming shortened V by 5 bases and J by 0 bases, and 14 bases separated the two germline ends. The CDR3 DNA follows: TGCAGCGTTCGAGACCTCACTAGCTCCTACGAGCAGTACTTC. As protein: CSVRDLTSSYEQYF.

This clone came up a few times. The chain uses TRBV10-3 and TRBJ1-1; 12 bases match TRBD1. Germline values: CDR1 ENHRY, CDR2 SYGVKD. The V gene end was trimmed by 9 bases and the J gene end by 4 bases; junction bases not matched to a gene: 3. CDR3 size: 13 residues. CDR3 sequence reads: CAMGQGAGTEAFF. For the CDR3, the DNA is TGTGCCATGGGACAGGGGGCTGGCACTGAAGCTTTCTTT.

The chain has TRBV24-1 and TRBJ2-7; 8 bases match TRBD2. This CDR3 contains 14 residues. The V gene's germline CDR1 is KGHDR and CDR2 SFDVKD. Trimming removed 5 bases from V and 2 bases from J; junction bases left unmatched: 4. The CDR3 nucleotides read TGTGCCACCAGTGGCGGGGGGTCCCCCTACGAGCAGTACTTC. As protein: CATSGGGSPYEQYF.

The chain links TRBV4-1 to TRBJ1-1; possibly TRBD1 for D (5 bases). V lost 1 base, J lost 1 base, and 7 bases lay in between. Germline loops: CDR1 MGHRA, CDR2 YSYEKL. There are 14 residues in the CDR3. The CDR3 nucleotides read TGCGCCAGCAGCCAAGTTCAGGGGAACACTGAAGCTTTCTTT. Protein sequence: CASSQVQGNTEAFF.

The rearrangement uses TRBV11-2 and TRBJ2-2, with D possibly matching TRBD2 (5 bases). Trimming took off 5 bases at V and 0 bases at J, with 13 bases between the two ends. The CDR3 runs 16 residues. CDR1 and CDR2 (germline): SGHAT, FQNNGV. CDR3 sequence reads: CASSPRRISNTGELFF. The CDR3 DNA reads TGTGCCAGCAGCCCAAGGAGGATTTCGAACACCGGGGAGCTGTTTTTT.

CDR3 loop: CASSQADLGWGYGYTF. The CDR3 nucleotides read TGCGCCAGCAGCCAAGCGGACTTGGGGTGGGGCTATGGCTACACCTTC. This chain connects TRBV4-3 to TRBJ1-2; D is undetermined. Trimming removed 1 base at V and 4 bases at J, with 16 bases between. Per germline, CDR1 LGHNA and CDR2 YSLEER. The CDR3 has 16 amino acids.

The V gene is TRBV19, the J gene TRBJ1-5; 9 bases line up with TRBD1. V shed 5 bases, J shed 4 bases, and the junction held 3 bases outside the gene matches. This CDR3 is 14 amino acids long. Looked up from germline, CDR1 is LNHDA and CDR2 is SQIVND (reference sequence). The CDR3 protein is CASSGTGLNQPQHF. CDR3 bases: TGTGCCAGTAGTGGGACAGGGTTGAATCAGCCCCAGCATTTT.

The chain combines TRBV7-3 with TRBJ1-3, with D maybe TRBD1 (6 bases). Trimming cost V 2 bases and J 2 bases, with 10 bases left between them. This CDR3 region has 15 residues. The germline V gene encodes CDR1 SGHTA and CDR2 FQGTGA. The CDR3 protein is CASSLATGAGNTIYF. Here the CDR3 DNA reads TGTGCCAGCAGCTTAGCGACAGGCGCTGGAAACACCATATATTTT.

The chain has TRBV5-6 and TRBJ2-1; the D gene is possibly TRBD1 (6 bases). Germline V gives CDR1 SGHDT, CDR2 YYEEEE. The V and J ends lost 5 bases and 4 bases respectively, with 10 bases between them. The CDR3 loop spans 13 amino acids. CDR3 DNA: TGTGCCAGCAGGAGACAGGATTACAATGAGCAGTTCTTC. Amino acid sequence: CASRRQDYNEQFF.